One T cell receptor beta chain is described in this entry. The CDR3 has 18 amino acids. CDR1 LGHNA and CDR2 YNFKEQ come from the germline V gene. J lost 3 bases, V lost 4 bases, and 10 bases had no gene match. The table came from immunoSEQ multiplex PCR; TCRdb's copy has only in-frame clones and leaves some out. The sample has about 86,000 clones, around nine tenths seen once. The sample comes from a study of T cell responses to AZD1222 COVID-19 vaccine. Specimen: peripheral blood, collected 28 days after the second AZD1222 dose. The source is an adult who received the AZD1222 COVID-19 vaccine. V is TRBV4-2 and J is TRBJ2-3, with 13 bases matching TRBD2. This chain's CDR3 is CASSRPGTSGEGTDTQYF. CDR3 DNA: TGTGCCAGCAGCCGACCCGGGACTAGCGGGGAAGGGACAGATACGCAGTATTTT.